This TCR beta chain came from a study of blood T cell repertoires in COVID-19. Adults between about 18 and 95 years of age took part from 24 US areas. The study counted Cohort 3 donors as recovered given two negative PCRs, clearance, or symptom resolution. Clones were read by immunoSEQ multiplex PCR, and TCRdb kept only the in-frame ones, dropping some. The data contain around 330,000 clones, 89% of them singletons. The CDR3 extends over 14 amino acids. V lost 4 bases, J lost 4 bases, and 15 bases lay in between. The germline CDR1 and CDR2 sequences are SGDLS and YYNGEE. The source of this sequence is a man in his 60s who had recovered from COVID-19. Input material: PBMCs or T cells enriched from blood (not recorded which). J is TRBJ2-7 and V is TRBV9, with D hard to call. CDR3 sequence (DNA): TGTGCCAGCAGCCCAACTTATGTATCGTACGAGCAGTACTTC. This codes for CASSPTYVSYEQYF. Full variable domain (remainder filled in from reference TRBV9 and TRBJ2-7): DSGVTQTPKHLITATGQRVTLRCSPRSGDLSVYWYQQSLDQGLQFLIQYYNGEERAKGNILERFSAQQFPDLHSELNLSSLELGDSALYFCASSPTYVSYEQYFGPGTRLTVT.